The present T cell receptor (beta chain) was sequenced within a study of STAT5B mutations in CD4+ large granular lymphocyte leukemia (dated by TCRdb to the early 2020s). Regarding the research as a whole: Among healthy controls, the CDR3 'QG' motif was associated with a particular HLA allele. TCRbeta repertoires of CD4+ T-cell large granular lymphocyte leukemia patients were compared with those of healthy blood donors. The purity of purified fractions was confirmed by flow cytometry on FACSCanto II or FACSVerse to exceed 95% among lymphocytes.

The healthy controls were 37 blood donors, and the buffy coats of these donors were supplied by the Finnish Red Cross blood service. All TCR-sequenced material derived from peripheral blood: patient blood samples and healthy donor buffy coats. Peripheral blood mononuclear cells were isolated by Ficoll-Hypaque gradient centrifugation. CD4+ cells were purified magnetically from the buffy coats of healthy controls. Genomic DNA was extracted using the Gentra Puregene Cell and Tissue kit, and a Qubit 2.0 fluorometer was used to quantify it. This clone was observed a handful of times. Its binding antigen is unknown. Base qualities are missing; no much larger clone stands one base away. Taken from the germline V gene, the CDR1 and CDR2 loops are SGHRS and YFSETQ. Trimming costs V 0 bases and J 4 bases, and their ends lie 10 bases apart. The CDR3 runs 14 residues from the cysteine to the phenylalanine. Here the CDR3 DNA is all that survives: 42 bases in frame from base 1.

What the authors observed across the whole study: Compared with healthy CD4+ repertoires, CD4-sorted patient repertoires appeared more clonal, and this difference remained even after the putative leukemic clones were removed. Enrichment of TRBV06-family usage was observed among the top patient clones (8/27) relative to healthy controls (2/35). The main leukemic clonotypes were found to be private to each patient, although roughly a quarter of the main leukemic clonotypes were detected at low frequency in the non-leukemic repertoires of other patients. The data were not HLA-matched, and the higher clonality in CD4+ T-LGLL than in CD8+ T-LGLL could be due to the relatively small sample size.

TCRbeta rearrangements were sequenced from genomic DNA using the immunoSEQ assay at survey resolution. Under the source paper's analysis protocol: A lowest detectable productive clonotype frequency of 2.59 x 10-5 was observed in the TCR sequencing data. Only productive TCRbeta rearrangements, meaning sequences that were complete and in-frame, were kept for the analyses. Simpson clonality, calculated in the immunoSEQ Analyzer version 3.0, was used as the measure of sample clonality. Clones were categorized by frequency as very rare, small, medium, large (1-20%) or hyperexpanded (>20%). OLGA 1.2.3 estimated generation probabilities, VDJtools produced V-gene circos plots, VDJdb was queried for specificities, and GLIPH identified CDR3 motifs. TCRdb took over this immuneACCESS table, retaining in-frame rearrangements with V and J assigned. Such tables are incomplete; in checked studies, under half of the missing clones stem from an unresolved V gene, and the remainder is unexplained. That table supplies the V and J calls and clone size; D and trimming were determined from the DNA. The sample records 20,000 or so clones, about 80% of which are singletons. The ten largest make up under 10% of the sample.

The sequenced sample consisted of CD4+ T cells from blood buffy coats. The sequence was collected from a human donor in good health. This receptor chain uses TRBV5-1 and TRBJ1-2; the D segment cannot be called with confidence. The sequenced DNA: TGCGCCAGCAGCTTGGCCGAGGGAAGCTATGGCTACACCTTC. It encodes CASSLAEGSYGYTF.